These 3 T cell receptor beta chains were sequenced from one sample in a study of graft-versus-host responses after intestinal transplantation. These receptors lack a known antigen. TCRdb's table, derived via immunoSEQ multiplex PCR, lists solely in-frame clones and lacks some. The table lists more than 100,000 clones, 93% of them singletons. The input for sequencing was unstimulated CD8+ T cells sorted from spleen or lymph node cells, taken before intestinal transplant. The receptors originated from a human donor who received an intestinal transplant.

The gene calls are TRBV5-4 and TRBJ2-3; TRBD2 might be the D (6 bases). The CDR3 consists of 15 residues. V lost 0 bases, J lost 5 bases, and 13 bases lay in between. Germline lookup yields CDR1 SGHNT and CDR2 YYREEE (reference sequence). The CDR3 nucleotides are TGTGCCAGCAGCTTGGGTACTAGCTCACGAGATACGCAGTATTTT. Protein: CASSLGTSSRDTQYF.

The chain has TRBV11-2 and TRBJ2-7, with 10 bases lining up with TRBD2. Germline V gene data show CDR1 as SGHAT and CDR2 as FQNNGV. This CDR3 is 14 amino acids long. J lost 5 bases, V lost 7 bases, and 8 bases had no gene match. The CDR3 loop reads CASKAGGHLDEQYF. The CDR3, as DNA: TGTGCCAGCAAAGCGGGGGGGCATCTTGACGAGCAGTACTTC.

The gene calls are TRBV9 and TRBJ1-1; perhaps TRBD1 as D (5 bases). The germline gives CDR1 SGDLS, CDR2 YYNGEE. The V end lost 3 bases, the J end lost 7 bases, and 19 bases lay between the germline ends. The CDR3 covers 15 residues. The chain's CDR3 is CASSEGRDQHSEAFF. As DNA, the CDR3 is TGTGCCAGCAGCGAGGGACGGGATCAACATAGTGAAGCTTTCTTT.